This paragraph covers one T cell receptor (beta chain) sequence. Its antigen is undetermined. In germline, CDR1 is MNHEY, CDR2 SMNVEV (reference sequence). The V end was cut by 4 bases, the J end by 1 base, with 10 bases between. CDR3 length: 14 amino acids. The entirety of the isolated RNA underwent reverse transcription, so expressed TCRB transcripts were sequenced. This table comes from immunoSEQ multiplex PCR, and its TCRdb copy is limited to in-frame clones, with some not included. Here the sample spans 350,000 to 450,000 clones, approximately 14% being singletons. This record comes from a study of beta chain features in type 1 diabetes. Study conclusions and caveats: A potential influence of HLA type upon TCRB rearrangement remained unresolved herein. Compared with healthy donors, patients appeared to share more similar naive, central memory and regulatory TCRB repertoires.

The receptor was derived from a man younger than 45 in good health. This sequence joins TRBV27 and TRBJ1-1; D is unclear. The material sequenced was naive CD4+ T cells from blood. The CDR3 DNA follows: TGTGCCAGCAGTTACCGTCTCGAGAACACTGAAGCTTTCTTT. Translating gives CASSYRLENTEAFF.